Described below is a single TCR beta chain sequence and its context. Random hexamers were used to reverse transcribe an amount of roughly 0.45 to 1 ug RNA. Coverage of TCR beta CDR3 amplification by immunoSEQ multiplex PCR extended to 54 Vbeta and 13 Jbeta. TCRdb reanalysed the immunoSEQ multiplex PCR reads using MiXCR and keeps one entry per CDR3 protein. The table has 85,000 to 90,000 distinct CDR3 sequences, roughly 91% seen once. Trimming cost V 1 base and J 4 bases; bases outside gene matches: 9. Germline V gives CDR1 DFQATT, CDR2 SNEGSKA (reference sequence). The CDR3 has 17 residues. The record originates from a study of CD8 T cells in Susac syndrome.

This TCR was sampled from a human donor in good health. The chain combines TRBV20-1 with TRBJ2-3; 12 bases fit TRBD2. Sequencing was carried out using CD8+ T cells from PBMCs. CDR3 region: CSARGLGLAGGPDTQYF. CDR3 nucleotides: TGCAGTGCTAGAGGTCTGGGTCTAGCGGGGGGGCCAGATACGCAGTATTTT.